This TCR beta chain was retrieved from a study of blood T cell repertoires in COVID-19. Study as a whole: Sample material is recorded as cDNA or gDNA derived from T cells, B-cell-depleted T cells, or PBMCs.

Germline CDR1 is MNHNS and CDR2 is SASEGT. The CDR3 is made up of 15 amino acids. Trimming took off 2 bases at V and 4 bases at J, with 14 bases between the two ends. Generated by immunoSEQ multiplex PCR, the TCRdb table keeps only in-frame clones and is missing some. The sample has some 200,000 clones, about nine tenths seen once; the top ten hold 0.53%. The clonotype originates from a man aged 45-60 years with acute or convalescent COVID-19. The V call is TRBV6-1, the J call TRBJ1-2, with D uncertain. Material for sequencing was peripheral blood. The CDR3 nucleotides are TGTGCCAGCAGTGAAAATGGGGTTGGAGGCTATGGCTACACCTTC. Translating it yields CASSENGVGGYGYTF.